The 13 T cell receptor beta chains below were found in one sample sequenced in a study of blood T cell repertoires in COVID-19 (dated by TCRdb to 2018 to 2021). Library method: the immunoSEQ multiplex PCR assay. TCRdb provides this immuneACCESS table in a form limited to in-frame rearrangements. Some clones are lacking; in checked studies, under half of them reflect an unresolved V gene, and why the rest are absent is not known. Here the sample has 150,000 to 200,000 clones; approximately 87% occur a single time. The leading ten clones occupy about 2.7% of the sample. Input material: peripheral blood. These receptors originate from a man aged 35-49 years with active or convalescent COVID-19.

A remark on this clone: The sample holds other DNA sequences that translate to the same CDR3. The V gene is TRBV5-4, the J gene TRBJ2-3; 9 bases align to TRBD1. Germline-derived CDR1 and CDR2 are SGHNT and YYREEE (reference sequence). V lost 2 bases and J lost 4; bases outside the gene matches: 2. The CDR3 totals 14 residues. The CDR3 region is CASSFDRGADTQYF. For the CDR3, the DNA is TGTGCCAGCAGCTTCGACAGGGGGGCAGATACGCAGTATTTT.

In DNA form, the CDR3 reads TGTGCCAGCAGCCGTACAGCTAGCACAGATACGCAGTATTTT. It yields the protein CASSRTASTDTQYF. V and J are TRBV5-6 and TRBJ2-3; no reliable D call. Trimming shortened V by 4 bases and J by 0 bases, and 9 bases separated the two germline ends. The length of the CDR3 is 14 residues. CDR1 and CDR2 from the germline V gene are SGHDT and YYEEEE.

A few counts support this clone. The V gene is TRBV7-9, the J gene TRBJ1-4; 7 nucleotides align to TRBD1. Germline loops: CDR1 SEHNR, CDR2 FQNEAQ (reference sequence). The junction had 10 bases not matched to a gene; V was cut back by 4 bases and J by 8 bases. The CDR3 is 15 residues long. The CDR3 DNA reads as TGTGCCAGCAGCTCCACGACCCTGACAGGGGAAAAACTGTTTTTT. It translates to CASSSTTLTGEKLFF.

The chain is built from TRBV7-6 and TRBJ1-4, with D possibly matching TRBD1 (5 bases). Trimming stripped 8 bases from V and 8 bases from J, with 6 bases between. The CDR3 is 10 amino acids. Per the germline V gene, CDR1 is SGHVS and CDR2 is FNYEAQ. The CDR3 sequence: CASSGEKLFF. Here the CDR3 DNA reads TGTGCCAGCTCAGGGGAAAAACTGTTTTTT.

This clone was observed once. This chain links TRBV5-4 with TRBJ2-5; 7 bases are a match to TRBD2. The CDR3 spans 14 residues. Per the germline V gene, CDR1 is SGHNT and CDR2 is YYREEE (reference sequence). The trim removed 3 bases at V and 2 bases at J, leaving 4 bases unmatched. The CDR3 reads CASSSPGRQETQYF. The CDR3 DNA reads TGTGCCAGCAGCTCCCCCGGGAGGCAAGAGACCCAGTACTTC.

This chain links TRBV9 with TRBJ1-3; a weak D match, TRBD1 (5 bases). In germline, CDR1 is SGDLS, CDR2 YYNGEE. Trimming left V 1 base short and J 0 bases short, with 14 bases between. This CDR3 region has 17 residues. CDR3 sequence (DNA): TGTGCCAGCAGCGTACAGGGACTCACCACCTCTGGAAACACCATATATTTT. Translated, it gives CASSVQGLTTSGNTIYF.

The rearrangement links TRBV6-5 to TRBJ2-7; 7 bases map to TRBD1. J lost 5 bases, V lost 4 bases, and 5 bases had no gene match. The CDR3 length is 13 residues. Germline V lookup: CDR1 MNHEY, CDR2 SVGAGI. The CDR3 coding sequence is TGTGCCAGCAGTTTTCAGGGGGTAGACGAGCAGTACTTC. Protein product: CASSFQGVDEQYF.

In DNA form, the CDR3 reads TGCGCCAGTGCCGAGGGGGAGGGCTCCTACGAGCAGTACTTC. The encoded protein is CASAEGEGSYEQYF. V and J are TRBV5-1 and TRBJ2-7, with D perhaps matching TRBD2 (7 bases). Deletions cut 8 bases from V and 0 bases from J, with 15 bases between. The CDR3 sequence is 14 residues long. Germline CDR1 and CDR2: SGHRS and YFSETQ.

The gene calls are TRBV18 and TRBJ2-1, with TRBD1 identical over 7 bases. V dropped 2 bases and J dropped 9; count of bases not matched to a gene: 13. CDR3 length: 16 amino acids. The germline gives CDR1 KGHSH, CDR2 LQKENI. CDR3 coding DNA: TGTGCCAGCTCACCATTTTTCCAGGGGGAGTCTGGTGAGCAGTTCTTC. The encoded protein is CASSPFFQGESGEQFF.

The CDR3 nucleotides read TGTGCCAGTAGTATATCCCCCGGACAGGGGGCCCCTGCTAACTATGGCTACACCTTC. Translation gives CASSISPGQGAPANYGYTF. The V gene is TRBV19, the J gene TRBJ1-2, with 11 bases identical to TRBD1. CDR1 LNHDA and CDR2 SQIVND come from the germline V gene (reference sequence). With V trimmed by 2 bases and J by 0 bases, 11 bases remained unmatched. The CDR3 has 19 amino acids. Full variable domain (missing parts from reference TRBV19 and TRBJ1-2): DGGITQSPKYLFRKEGQNVTLSCEQNLNHDAMYWYRQDPGQGLRLIYYSQIVNDFQKGDIAEGYSVSREKKESFPLTVTSAQKNPTAFYLCASSISPGQGAPANYGYTFGSGTRLTVV.

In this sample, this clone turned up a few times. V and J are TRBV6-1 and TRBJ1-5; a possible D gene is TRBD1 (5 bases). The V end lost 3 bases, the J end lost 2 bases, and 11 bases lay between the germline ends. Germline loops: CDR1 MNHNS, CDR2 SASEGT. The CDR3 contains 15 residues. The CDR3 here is CASSESTGGNQPQHF. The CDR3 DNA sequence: TGTGCCAGCAGTGAGTCAACGGGGGGCAATCAGCCCCAGCATTTT.

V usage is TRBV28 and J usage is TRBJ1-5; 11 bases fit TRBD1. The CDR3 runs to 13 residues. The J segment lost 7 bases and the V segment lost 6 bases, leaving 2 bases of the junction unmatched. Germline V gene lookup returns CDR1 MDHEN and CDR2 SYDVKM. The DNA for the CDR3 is TGTGCCAGCAGGGGACAGGGGGAACAGCCCCAGCATTTT. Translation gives CASRGQGEQPQHF.

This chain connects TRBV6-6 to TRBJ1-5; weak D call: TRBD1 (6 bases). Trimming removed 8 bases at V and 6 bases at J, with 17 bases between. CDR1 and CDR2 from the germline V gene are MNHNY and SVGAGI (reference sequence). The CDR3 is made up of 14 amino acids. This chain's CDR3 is CASCGQNKGQPQHF. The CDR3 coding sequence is TGTGCCAGCTGCGGACAGAATAAGGGTCAGCCCCAGCATTTT.